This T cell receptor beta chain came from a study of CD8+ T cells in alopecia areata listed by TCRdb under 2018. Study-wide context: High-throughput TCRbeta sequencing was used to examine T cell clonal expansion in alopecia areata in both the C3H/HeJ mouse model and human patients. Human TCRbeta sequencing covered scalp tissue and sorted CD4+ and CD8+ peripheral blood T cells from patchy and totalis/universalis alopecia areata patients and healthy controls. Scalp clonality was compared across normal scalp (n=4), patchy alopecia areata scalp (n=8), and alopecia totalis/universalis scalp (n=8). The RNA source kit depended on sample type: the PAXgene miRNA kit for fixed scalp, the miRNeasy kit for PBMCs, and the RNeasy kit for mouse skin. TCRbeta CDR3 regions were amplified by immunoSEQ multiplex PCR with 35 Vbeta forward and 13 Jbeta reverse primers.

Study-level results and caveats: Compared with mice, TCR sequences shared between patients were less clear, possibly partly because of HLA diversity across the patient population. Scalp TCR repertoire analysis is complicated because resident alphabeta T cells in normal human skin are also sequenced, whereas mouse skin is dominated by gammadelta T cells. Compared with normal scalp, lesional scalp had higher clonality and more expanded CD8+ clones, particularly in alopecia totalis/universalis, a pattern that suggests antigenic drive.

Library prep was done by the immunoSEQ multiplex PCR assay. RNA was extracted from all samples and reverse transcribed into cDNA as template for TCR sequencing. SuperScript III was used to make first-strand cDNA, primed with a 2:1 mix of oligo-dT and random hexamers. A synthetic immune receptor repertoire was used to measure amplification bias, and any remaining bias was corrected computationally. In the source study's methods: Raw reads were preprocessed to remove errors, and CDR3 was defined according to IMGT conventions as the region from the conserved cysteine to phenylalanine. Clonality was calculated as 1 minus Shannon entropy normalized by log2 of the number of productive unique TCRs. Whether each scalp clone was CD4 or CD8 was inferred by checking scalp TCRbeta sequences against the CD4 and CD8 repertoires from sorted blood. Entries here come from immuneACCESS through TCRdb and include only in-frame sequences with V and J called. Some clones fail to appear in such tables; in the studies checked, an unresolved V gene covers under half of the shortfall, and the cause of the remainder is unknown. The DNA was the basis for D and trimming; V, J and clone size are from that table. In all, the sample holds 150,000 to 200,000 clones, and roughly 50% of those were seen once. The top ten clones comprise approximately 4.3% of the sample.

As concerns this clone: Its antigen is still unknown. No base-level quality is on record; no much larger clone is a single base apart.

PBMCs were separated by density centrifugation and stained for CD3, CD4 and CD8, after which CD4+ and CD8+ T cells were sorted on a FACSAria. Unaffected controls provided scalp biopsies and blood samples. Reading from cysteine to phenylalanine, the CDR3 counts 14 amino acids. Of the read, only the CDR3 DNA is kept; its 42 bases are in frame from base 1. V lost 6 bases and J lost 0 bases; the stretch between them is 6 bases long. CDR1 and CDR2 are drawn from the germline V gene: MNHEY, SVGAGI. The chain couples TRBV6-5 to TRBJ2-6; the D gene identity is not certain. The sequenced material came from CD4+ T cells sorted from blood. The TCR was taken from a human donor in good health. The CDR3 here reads CASRTRSGANVLTF. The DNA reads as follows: TGTGCCAGCAGAACTCGCTCTGGGGCCAACGTCCTGACTTTC.